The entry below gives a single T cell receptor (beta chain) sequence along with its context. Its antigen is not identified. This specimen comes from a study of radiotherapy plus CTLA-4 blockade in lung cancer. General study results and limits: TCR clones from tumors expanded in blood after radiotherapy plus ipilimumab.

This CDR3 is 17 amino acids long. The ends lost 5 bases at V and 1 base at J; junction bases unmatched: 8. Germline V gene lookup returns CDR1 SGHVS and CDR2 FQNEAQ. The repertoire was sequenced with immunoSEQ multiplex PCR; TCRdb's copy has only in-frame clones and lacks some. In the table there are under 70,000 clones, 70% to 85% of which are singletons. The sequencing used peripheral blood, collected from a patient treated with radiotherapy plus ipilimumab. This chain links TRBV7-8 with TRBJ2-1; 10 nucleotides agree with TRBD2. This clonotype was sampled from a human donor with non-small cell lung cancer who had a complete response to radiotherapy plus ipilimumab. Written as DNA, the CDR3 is TGTGCCAGCAGCCCGGGGCTAGCGGGAGAATCCTACAATGAGCAGTTCTTC. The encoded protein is CASSPGLAGESYNEQFF.